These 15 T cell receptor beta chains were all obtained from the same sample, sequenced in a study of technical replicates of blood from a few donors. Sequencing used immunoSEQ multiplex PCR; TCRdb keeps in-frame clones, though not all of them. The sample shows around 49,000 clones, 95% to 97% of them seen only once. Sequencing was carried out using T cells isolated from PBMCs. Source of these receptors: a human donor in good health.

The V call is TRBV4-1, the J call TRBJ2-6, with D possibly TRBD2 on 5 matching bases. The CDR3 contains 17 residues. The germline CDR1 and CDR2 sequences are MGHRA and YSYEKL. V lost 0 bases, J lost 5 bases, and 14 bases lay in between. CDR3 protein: CASSQEWVLARANVLTF. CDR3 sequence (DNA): TGCGCCAGCAGCCAAGAGTGGGTCCTAGCCAGGGCCAACGTCCTGACTTTC.

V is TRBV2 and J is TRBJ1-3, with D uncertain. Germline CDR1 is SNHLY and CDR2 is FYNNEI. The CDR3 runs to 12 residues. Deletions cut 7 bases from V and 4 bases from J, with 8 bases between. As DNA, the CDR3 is TGTGCCAGCATCGTACAGGGAAACACCATATATTTT. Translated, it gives CASIVQGNTIYF.

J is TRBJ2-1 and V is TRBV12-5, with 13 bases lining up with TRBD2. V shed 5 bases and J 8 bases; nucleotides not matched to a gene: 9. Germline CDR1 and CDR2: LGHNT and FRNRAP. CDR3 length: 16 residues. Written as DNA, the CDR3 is TGTGCTAGTGGTCAGGGGACTAGCGGGACCCGTGATGAGCAGTTCTTC. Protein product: CASGQGTSGTRDEQFF. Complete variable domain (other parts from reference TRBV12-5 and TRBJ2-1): DARVTQTPRHKVTEMGQEVTMRCQPILGHNTVFWYRQTMMQGLELLAYFRNRAPLDDSGMPKDRFSAEMPDATLATLKIQPSEPRDSAVYFCASGQGTSGTRDEQFFGPGTRLTVL.

CDR3 in amino acids: CAWIRVYGTEAFF. CDR3 bases: TGTGCCTGGATCAGGGTTTATGGCACTGAAGCTTTCTTT. The V and J genes are TRBV30 and TRBJ1-1; D might be TRBD1 (5 bases). V was cut by 4 bases and J by 4 bases, with 13 bases left in between. Germline V CDR1 and CDR2: GTSNPN, SVGIG (reference sequence). The length of the CDR3 is 13 residues.

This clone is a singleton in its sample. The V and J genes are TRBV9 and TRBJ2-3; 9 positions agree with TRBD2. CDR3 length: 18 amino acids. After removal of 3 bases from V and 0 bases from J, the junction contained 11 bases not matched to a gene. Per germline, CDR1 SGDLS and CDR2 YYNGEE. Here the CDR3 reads CASSDLAGNKPSTDTQYF. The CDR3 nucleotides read TGTGCCAGCAGCGACCTAGCGGGGAACAAACCTAGCACAGATACGCAGTATTTT.

The chain's CDR3 is CASSSYRSGTYEQYF. CDR3 in DNA: TGTGCCAGCAGTTCCTACAGGTCAGGGACCTACGAGCAGTACTTC. The genes are TRBV6-5 and TRBJ2-7, with D perhaps TRBD1 (5 bases). In germline, CDR1 is MNHEY, CDR2 SVGAGI. The CDR3 runs 15 residues. Trimming left V 4 bases short and J 2 bases short, with 15 bases between.

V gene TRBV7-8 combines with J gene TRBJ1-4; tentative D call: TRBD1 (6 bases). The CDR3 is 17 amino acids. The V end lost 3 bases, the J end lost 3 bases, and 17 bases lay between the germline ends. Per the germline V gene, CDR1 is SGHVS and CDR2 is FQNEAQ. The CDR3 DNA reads TGTGCCAGCAGCTTCCACAGGGTGGTTAAAGCTAATGAAAAACTGTTTTTT. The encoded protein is CASSFHRVVKANEKLFF.

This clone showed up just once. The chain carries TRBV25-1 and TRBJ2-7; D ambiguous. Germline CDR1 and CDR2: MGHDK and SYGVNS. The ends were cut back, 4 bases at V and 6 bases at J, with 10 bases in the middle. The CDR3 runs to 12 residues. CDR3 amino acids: CASSGWRREQYF. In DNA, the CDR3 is TGTGCCAGCAGTGGATGGCGGCGCGAGCAGTACTTC.

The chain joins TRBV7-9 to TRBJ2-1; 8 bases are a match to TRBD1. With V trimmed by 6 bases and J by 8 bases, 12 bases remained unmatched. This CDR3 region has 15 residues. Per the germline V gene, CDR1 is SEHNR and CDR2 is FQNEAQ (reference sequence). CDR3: CASRYSGTGNYEQFF. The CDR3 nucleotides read TGTGCCAGCAGGTATTCCGGGACAGGTAACTATGAGCAGTTCTTC.

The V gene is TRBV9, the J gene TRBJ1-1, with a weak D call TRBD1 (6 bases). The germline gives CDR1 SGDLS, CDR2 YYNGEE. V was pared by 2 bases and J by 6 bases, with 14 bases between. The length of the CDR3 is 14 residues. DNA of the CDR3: TGTGCCAGCAGCGTGCACAGGGACGTCCCTGAAGCTTTCTTT. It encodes CASSVHRDVPEAFF.

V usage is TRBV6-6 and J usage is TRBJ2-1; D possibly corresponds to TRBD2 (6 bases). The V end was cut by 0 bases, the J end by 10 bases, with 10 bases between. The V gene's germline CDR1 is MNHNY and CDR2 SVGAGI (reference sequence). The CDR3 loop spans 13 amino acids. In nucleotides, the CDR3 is TGTGCCAGCAGTTACTCGGCGGGGTACGAGCAGTTCTTC. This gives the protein CASSYSAGYEQFF.

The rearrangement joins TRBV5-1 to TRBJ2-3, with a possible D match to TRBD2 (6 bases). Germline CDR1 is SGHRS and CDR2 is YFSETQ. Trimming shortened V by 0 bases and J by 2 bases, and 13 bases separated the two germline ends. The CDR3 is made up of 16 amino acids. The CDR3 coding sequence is TGCGCCAGCAGCTTGGTCGGGGGAGGTTTCACAGATACGCAGTATTTT. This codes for CASSLVGGGFTDTQYF.

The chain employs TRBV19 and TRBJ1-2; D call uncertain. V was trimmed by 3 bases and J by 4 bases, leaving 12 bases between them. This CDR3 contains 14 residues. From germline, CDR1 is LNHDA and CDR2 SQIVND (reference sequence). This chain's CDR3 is CASSIREGVYGYTF. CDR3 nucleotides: TGTGCCAGTAGTATCCGGGAAGGAGTCTATGGCTACACCTTC.

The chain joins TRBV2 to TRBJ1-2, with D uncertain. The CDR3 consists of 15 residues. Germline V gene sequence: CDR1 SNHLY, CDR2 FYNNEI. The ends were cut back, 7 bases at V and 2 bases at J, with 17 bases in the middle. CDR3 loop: CASIRWQALNYGYTF. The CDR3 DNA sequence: TGTGCCAGCATCCGCTGGCAGGCATTAAACTATGGCTACACCTTC.

In nucleotides, the CDR3 is TGTGCCAGTGCCTACAGGGGGCGAGACACCGGGGAGCTGTTTTTT. It is translated as CASAYRGRDTGELFF. This chain links TRBV19 with TRBJ2-2, with 9 bases fitting TRBD1. The germline V gene encodes CDR1 LNHDA and CDR2 SQIVND (reference sequence). This CDR3 spans 15 amino acids. Germline trimming cut 8 bases from V and 3 bases from J; bases unmatched to any gene: 7. Looking up the rest from reference TRBV19 and TRBJ2-2 gives the full variable domain: DGGITQSPKYLFRKEGQNVTLSCEQNLNHDAMYWYRQDPGQGLRLIYYSQIVNDFQKGDIAEGYSVSREKKESFPLTVTSAQKNPTAFYLCASAYRGRDTGELFFGEGSRLTVL.